Below, 20 T cell receptor beta chains from the same sample are listed, as sequenced in a study of blood T cell repertoires in COVID-19. Produced via immunoSEQ multiplex PCR; TCRdb's table is partial and in-frame only. Counted here are around 69,000 clones, 89% occurring once; the ten biggest clones make up almost 5%. The sample was peripheral blood. These receptors originate from a woman in her forties or fifties with active COVID-19.

The J gene is TRBJ1-1, the V gene TRBV28, with 11 bases lining up with TRBD1. Germline V gene lookup returns CDR1 MDHEN and CDR2 SYDVKM. J was trimmed by 0 bases and V by 11 bases; bases with no gene match: 17. This CDR3 region has 18 residues. DNA for the CDR3: TGTGCCCTGCGGACAGGGGGCAGGGGGGGAGTTTTGAACACTGAAGCTTTCTTT. As protein: CALRTGGRGGVLNTEAFF.

The chain recombines TRBV6-5 with TRBJ2-3; the D gene is possibly TRBD1 (5 bases). Germline CDR1 and CDR2: MNHEY and SVGAGI. V shed 7 bases and J shed 0 bases, with 14 bases lying between them. The CDR3 extends over 15 amino acids. The CDR3 reads CASTPGQGSTDTQYF. The DNA of the CDR3 is TGTGCCAGCACCCCCGGGCAGGGAAGCACAGATACGCAGTATTTT.

The chain recombines TRBV9 with TRBJ1-3, with a weak D call TRBD1 (5 bases). V was pared by 7 bases and J by 0 bases, with 23 bases between. From germline, CDR1 is SGDLS and CDR2 YYNGEE. The CDR3 runs 18 residues. The CDR3 DNA reads as TGTGCCAGCGGATTCCCTGGGCAGGGAACATTCTCTGGAAACACCATATATTTT. This gives the protein CASGFPGQGTFSGNTIYF.

The chain links TRBV2 to TRBJ2-2, with 11 bases aligning to TRBD2. Looked up from germline, CDR1 is SNHLY and CDR2 is FYNNEI. This CDR3 is built from 16 residues. V shed 2 bases and J 7 bases; nucleotides not matched to a gene: 6. CDR3 sequence: CASSEPLAGDGGELFF. The CDR3 DNA sequence: TGTGCCAGCAGTGAACCACTAGCGGGAGACGGCGGGGAGCTGTTTTTT.

CDR3 in amino acids: CASSWGTDTDTQYF. The CDR3 bases are TGTGCCAGCAGCTGGGGGACAGACACAGATACGCAGTATTTT. This chain uses TRBV7-9 with TRBJ2-3; 7 bases match TRBD1. CDR1 and CDR2 from the germline V gene are SEHNR and FQNEAQ (reference sequence). CDR3 length equals 14 residues. V shed 4 bases and J 2 bases; nucleotides not matched to a gene: 3. The full variable domain, completed using reference TRBV7-9 and TRBJ2-3, is DTGVSQNPRHKITKRGQNVTFRCDPISEHNRLYWYRQTLGQGPEFLTYFQNEAQLEKSRLLSDRFSAERPKGSFSTLEIQRTEQGDSAMYLCASSWGTDTDTQYFGPGTRLTVL.

The chain employs TRBV5-6 and TRBJ2-7, with D uncertain. This CDR3 comprises 11 residues. Trimming cost V 4 bases and J 5 bases, with 7 bases left between them. From germline, CDR1 is SGHDT and CDR2 YYEEEE. The CDR3 loop reads CASSAADEQYF. The CDR3 DNA reads TGTGCCAGCAGCGCGGCGGACGAGCAGTACTTC.

The V gene is TRBV5-1, the J gene TRBJ1-2, with a tentative D call TRBD1 (6 bases). The CDR3 spans 16 residues. Germline CDR1 SGHRS, CDR2 YFSETQ. Trimming left V 2 bases short and J 4 bases short, with 18 bases between. CDR3 nucleotides: TGCGCCAGCAGCTTAGACCGGGGGGCAGTAAGCTATGGCTACACCTTC. This translates into CASSLDRGAVSYGYTF.

V and J are TRBV27 and TRBJ2-1; perhaps TRBD1 as D (6 bases). The V and J ends lost 1 base and 4 bases respectively, with 17 bases between them. Germline V gene sequence: CDR1 MNHEY, CDR2 SMNVEV (reference sequence). The CDR3 loop spans 17 amino acids. The CDR3 bases are TGTGCCAGCAGTTTATTCGTAAGACAGGACACTTACAATGAGCAGTTCTTC. This gives the protein CASSLFVRQDTYNEQFF.

J is TRBJ1-1 and V is TRBV12-3 or TRBV12-4; D might be TRBD1 (5 bases). The V gene lost 3 bases and the J gene lost 4 bases, with 9 bases spanning the gap. This CDR3 spans 13 amino acids. CDR3 nucleotides: TGTGCCAGCAGTTTGGGGGGTCCCACTGAAGCTTTCTTT. Protein sequence: CASSLGGPTEAFF.

This chain links TRBV10-2 with TRBJ1-2; possibly TRBD1 for D (5 bases). Germline V gene data show CDR1 as WSHSY and CDR2 as SAAADI. Between the trimmed V and J ends, which lost 3 bases and 12 bases, there was a span of 14 bases. The CDR3 is 12 amino acids. The CDR3 is CASSEDSGEHTF. The CDR3 nucleotides are TGCGCCAGCAGTGAAGATTCGGGGGAACACACCTTC.

V usage is TRBV6-5 and J usage is TRBJ2-3; D ambiguous. V gave up 5 bases and J gave up 6 bases, with 9 bases separating them. The CDR3 is made up of 12 amino acids. CDR1 and CDR2 from the germline V gene are MNHEY and SVGAGI. CDR3 residues: CASSPRSDTQYF. The CDR3, as DNA: TGTGCCAGCAGTCCGAGAAGTGATACGCAGTATTTT.

J is TRBJ2-3 and V is TRBV19, with a weak D call TRBD2 (5 bases). The CDR3 is 14 amino acids. Trimming removed 5 bases from V and 6 bases from J, with 15 bases in between. In germline, CDR1 is LNHDA, CDR2 SQIVND (reference sequence). Here the CDR3 DNA reads TGTGCCAGTAGTCCAAGGACGGTAGCGGATACGCAGTATTTT. Translating it yields CASSPRTVADTQYF. Full variable domain (remainder filled in from reference TRBV19 and TRBJ2-3): DGGITQSPKYLFRKEGQNVTLSCEQNLNHDAMYWYRQDPGQGLRLIYYSQIVNDFQKGDIAEGYSVSREKKESFPLTVTSAQKNPTAFYLCASSPRTVADTQYFGPGTRLTVL.

The chain has TRBV11-2 and TRBJ2-7; D possibly corresponds to TRBD1 (5 bases). The CDR3 is made up of 12 amino acids. The V gene lost 0 bases and the J gene lost 9 bases, with 9 bases spanning the gap. Looked up from germline, CDR1 is SGHAT and CDR2 is FQNNGV. The CDR3 reads CASSLDRARQYF. The CDR3 nucleotides are TGTGCCAGCAGCTTAGACAGGGCTCGGCAGTACTTC.

The CDR3 nucleotides are TGCGCCAGCAGCCAAGATCTGACAGAAACAGATACGCAGTATTTT. Protein sequence: CASSQDLTETDTQYF. The rearrangement uses TRBV4-1 and TRBJ2-3; D may be TRBD1 (5 bases). The CDR3 is 15 residues long. V was shortened by 0 bases and J by 3 bases, with 10 bases between the two germline ends. Looked up from germline, CDR1 is MGHRA and CDR2 is YSYEKL.

The chain is built from TRBV29-1 and TRBJ1-2, with 12 bases that match TRBD1. V shed 6 bases, J shed 5 bases, and the junction held 4 bases outside the gene matches. CDR1 is SQVTM, CDR2 ANQGSEA, per germline. The CDR3 covers 13 residues. The CDR3 DNA is TGCAGCGTCGGGACAGGGGGCGGTTATGGCTACACCTTC. Encoded protein: CSVGTGGGYGYTF.

The chain links TRBV14 to TRBJ1-1; the D gene is possibly TRBD1 (6 bases). Germline V CDR1 and CDR2: SGHDN, FVKESK. Trimming shortened V by 4 bases and J by 1 base, and 13 bases separated the two germline ends. CDR3 size: 15 residues. CDR3 sequence (DNA): TGTGCCAGCAGCCGGATCGCGGGGGCGAACACTGAAGCTTTCTTT. This gives the protein CASSRIAGANTEAFF.

The CDR3 reads CASSLSENQPQHF. The DNA of the CDR3 is TGTGCCAGCAGTTTATCTGAGAATCAGCCCCAGCATTTT. The chain couples TRBV12-3 or TRBV12-4 to TRBJ1-5; no reliable D call. CDR3 size: 13 residues. V lost 2 bases to trimming and J lost 4 bases, with 6 bases between them.

This chain joins TRBV5-1 and TRBJ1-1; 7 bases match TRBD1. The J segment lost 4 bases and the V segment lost 3 bases, leaving 6 bases of the junction unmatched. The CDR3 loop spans 14 amino acids. Germline CDR1 is SGHRS and CDR2 is YFSETQ. The CDR3 loop is CASSWISGGTEAFF. The CDR3, as DNA: TGCGCCAGCAGCTGGATCTCAGGGGGCACTGAAGCTTTCTTT.

This chain joins TRBV7-3 and TRBJ2-1, with TRBD1 matching 10 bases. The germline gives CDR1 SGHTA, CDR2 FQGTGA. This CDR3 has 18 residues. V lost 5 bases to trimming and J lost 1 base; unmatched junction nucleotides: 11. CDR3 region: CASSTQTEGQGSYNEQFF. The CDR3 nucleotides are TGTGCCAGCAGCACACAAACCGAGGGACAGGGGTCCTACAATGAGCAGTTCTTC.

The rearrangement joins TRBV9 to TRBJ2-7, with 14 nucleotides matching TRBD2. CDR1 and CDR2 from the germline V gene are SGDLS and YYNGEE. The CDR3 is made up of 19 amino acids. V shed 4 bases, J shed 0 bases, and the junction held 12 bases outside the gene matches. CDR3 region: CASSPSGLAGGYSSYEQYF. In DNA form, the CDR3 reads TGTGCCAGCAGCCCCTCCGGACTAGCGGGGGGATACTCCTCCTACGAGCAGTACTTC.